What follows are 23 T cell receptor beta chains derived from one specimen sequenced in a study of molecular identifiers for immune sequencing clone quantification. TCRdb itself ran the PCR reads through MiXCR, one entry per CDR3 protein. The table lists about half a million distinct CDR3 sequences, about 20% of them singletons. The sample was naive CD8+ T cells from blood, with Jurkat cell RNA spiked in. Subset specified: FACS-sorted CD8+CD4-CCR7+CD45RA+ naive T cells. These receptors originate from a human donor in good health. Some libraries in this study had Jurkat cell RNA spiked in.

This clonotype was counted ten times or more. The chain uses TRBV2 and TRBJ2-5; weak D call: TRBD1 (5 bases). CDR3 length: 13 amino acids. Germline V CDR1 and CDR2: SNHLY, FYNNEI. The ends were cut back, 8 bases at V and 2 bases at J, with 12 bases in the middle. The CDR3 DNA reads TGTGCCAGCGACGATTCAGGGCAAGAGACCCAGTACTTC. This gives the protein CASDDSGQETQYF.

This clonotype appeared many times. This sequence joins TRBV6-5 and TRBJ1-1; D might be TRBD1 (5 bases). Per the germline V gene, CDR1 is MNHEY and CDR2 is SVGAGI. The CDR3 loop spans 14 amino acids. Between the trimmed V and J ends, which lost 5 bases and 5 bases, there was a span of 15 bases. For the CDR3, the DNA is TGTGCCAGCAGTCTCTCCGGGGGTTGGACTGAAGCTTTCTTT. Translated, it gives CASSLSGGWTEAFF.

The chain recombines TRBV12-3 or TRBV12-4 with TRBJ2-1; D is uncertain. The CDR3 length is 16 residues. Deletions cut 2 bases from V and 9 bases from J, with 20 bases between. The CDR3 DNA sequence: TGTGCCAGCAGTTTACGTTCGAAACCCAGCCCCGGTGAGCAGTTCTTC. Translation: CASSLRSKPSPGEQFF.

This clonotype was detected ten times or more. The CDR3 DNA reads as TGTGCCAGCAGTTTGGCCAGCGGGGGTCCGGAGACCCAGTACTTC. Amino acids: CASSLASGGPETQYF. V gene TRBV12-3 or TRBV12-4 combines with J gene TRBJ2-5; the match to TRBD2 covers 8 bases. The length of the CDR3 is 15 residues. V lost 3 bases and J lost 5; bases outside the gene matches: 8.

This clonotype was counted at least ten times. This chain links TRBV4-3 with TRBJ2-7; possibly TRBD2 for D (8 bases). CDR3 length equals 15 residues. Per the germline V gene, CDR1 is LGHNA and CDR2 is YSLEER. V was trimmed by 5 bases and J by 5 bases, leaving 19 bases between them. In nucleotides, the CDR3 is TGCGCCAGCAGCGCGAAGGGGGCGCGGGAGGACGAGCAGTACTTC. This codes for CASSAKGAREDEQYF.

Ten or more counts support this clonotype. The gene calls are TRBV27 and TRBJ2-3; TRBD2 matches 7 bases. The CDR3 has 17 residues. The V gene's germline CDR1 is MNHEY and CDR2 SMNVEV (reference sequence). The V and J ends lost 5 bases and 1 base, in that order; junction bases with no gene match: 12. The CDR3 coding sequence is TGTGCCAGCAGTGCCCCTAACAAGCGGGGCCGCACAGATACGCAGTATTTT. This encodes CASSAPNKRGRTDTQYF.

Comments on this clonotype: A much larger clone lies one base from this, so it may be a read error. J is TRBJ2-2 and V is TRBV6-2 or TRBV6-3; TRBD1 matches 10 bases. The CDR3 extends over 15 amino acids. The V segment lost 7 bases and the J segment 1 base; nucleotides outside the gene matches: 3. From germline, CDR1 is MNHEY and CDR2 SVGEGT. The CDR3 reads CASNRDRGNTGELFF. The CDR3 bases are TGTGCCAGCAATAGGGACAGGGGGAACACCGGGGAGCTGTTTTTT.

This clonotype was observed a handful of times. The genes are TRBV6-6 and TRBJ2-2; 12 positions agree with TRBD2. V lost 2 bases to trimming and J lost 6 bases; unmatched junction nucleotides: 16. CDR1 MNHNY and CDR2 SVGAGI come from the germline V gene (reference sequence). The CDR3 contains 20 residues. CDR3 in amino acids: CASSYTPTLLAGGIAGELFF. As DNA, the CDR3 is TGTGCCAGCAGTTACACGCCGACATTACTAGCGGGAGGCATCGCCGGGGAGCTGTTTTTT.

This clonotype occurred a few times. The chain couples TRBV13 to TRBJ2-7; either TRBD1 or TRBD2 may fit D (5 bases each). The germline V and J ends were trimmed by 5 bases and 2 bases, with 13 bases remaining between them. Germline V gives CDR1 PRHDT, CDR2 FYEKMQ (reference sequence). This CDR3 region has 14 residues. The CDR3 nucleotides are TGTGCCAGCAGCGGCCGGGACGAAGCCTACGAGCAGTACTTC. It yields the protein CASSGRDEAYEQYF.

This chain connects TRBV7-6 to TRBJ2-1, with D tentatively TRBD2 (6 bases). Germline loops: CDR1 SGHVS, CDR2 FNYEAQ. This CDR3 contains 15 residues. V was clipped by 3 bases and J by 9 bases, with 18 bases between them. Here the CDR3 DNA reads TGTGCCAGCAGCTTTGCCCAGTGGGACTTGGGTGAGCAGTTCTTC. Translation: CASSFAQWDLGEQFF.

V and J are TRBV25-1 and TRBJ1-1, with TRBD1 matching over 10 bases. J was trimmed by 5 bases and V by 7 bases; bases with no gene match: 10. Germline CDR1 MGHDK, CDR2 SYGVNS. The CDR3 has 15 amino acids. Written as DNA, the CDR3 is TGTGCCAGCACAACCGGGACAGGGGTTTGGACTGAAGCTTTCTTT. It encodes CASTTGTGVWTEAFF.

This clonotype was observed a handful of times. The rearrangement links TRBV6-2 or TRBV6-3 to TRBJ1-5, with D tentatively TRBD1 (6 bases). V lost 7 bases to trimming and J lost 6 bases, with 16 bases between them. This CDR3 spans 14 amino acids. Germline V gene sequence: CDR1 MNHEY, CDR2 SVGEGT. The CDR3 loop reads CASTNGGAGQPQHF. The CDR3 nucleotides read TGTGCCAGCACCAATGGGGGGGCAGGTCAGCCCCAGCATTTT.

This clonotype was counted between two and nine times. V is TRBV7-6 and J is TRBJ1-4, with D tentatively TRBD1 (5 bases). This CDR3 region has 14 residues. Trimming shortened V by 1 base and J by 11 bases, and 14 bases separated the two germline ends. The germline gives CDR1 SGHVS, CDR2 FNYEAQ. CDR3 in amino acids: CASSLEFYKGKLFF. The CDR3 DNA reads as TGTGCCAGCAGCTTAGAGTTCTATAAGGGGAAACTGTTTTTT.

This clonotype showed up just a few times. The V gene is TRBV6-5, the J gene TRBJ1-1; 8 bases are shared with TRBD1. The length of the CDR3 is 13 residues. From germline, CDR1 is MNHEY and CDR2 SVGAGI. The ends lost 9 bases at V and 5 bases at J; junction bases unmatched: 8. The CDR3 nucleotides read TGTGCCAGTCGACAGGGGCGGAGGACTGAAGCTTTCTTT. Protein: CASRQGRRTEAFF.

To note about this clonotype: The junction differs from germline at one of its ends, possibly a read error. The chain combines TRBV28 with TRBJ1-1; unclear D gene. CDR1 is MDHEN, CDR2 SYDVKM, per germline. CDR3 length: 14 residues. CDR3 nucleotides: TGTGCCGGCAGTTTATTTAAGGAGTACACTGAAGCTTTCTTT. Translated, it gives CAGSLFKEYTEAFF.

This clonotype was seen repeatedly, ten times or more. The rearrangement links TRBV7-9 to TRBJ2-3; no reliable D call. The ends were cut back, 6 bases at V and 2 bases at J, with 9 bases in the middle. CDR1 is SEHNR and CDR2 is FQNEAQ in the germline V gene (reference sequence). The CDR3 has 13 amino acids. The CDR3 protein is CASRLGFTDTQYF. CDR3 sequence (DNA): TGTGCCAGCAGGCTCGGCTTCACAGATACGCAGTATTTT. Using reference TRBV7-9 and TRBJ2-3 for the parts outside the CDR3, the full variable domain is DTGVSQNPRHKITKRGQNVTFRCDPISEHNRLYWYRQTLGQGPEFLTYFQNEAQLEKSRLLSDRFSAERPKGSFSTLEIQRTEQGDSAMYLCASRLGFTDTQYFGPGTRLTVL.

The chain uses TRBV6-6 and TRBJ2-1, with 11 nucleotides matching TRBD1. Trimming cost V 2 bases and J 8 bases; bases outside gene matches: 5. Germline CDR1 reads MNHNY; CDR2 reads SVGAGI (reference sequence). This CDR3 has 15 residues. CDR3 sequence reads: CASSYAGQGGDEQFF. The DNA for the CDR3 is TGTGCCAGCAGTTACGCGGGACAGGGGGGCGATGAGCAGTTCTTC.

Turning to this clonotype: The junction departs from germline at one end; a sequencing error may be responsible. V usage is TRBV27 and J usage is TRBJ2-1, with 7 nucleotides matching TRBD1. Germline CDR1 MNHEY, CDR2 SMNVEV (reference sequence). This CDR3 has 15 residues. The CDR3 DNA is TGTGCCGGCAGACAGACAGGGAGCTCCTACAATGAGCAGTTCTTC. It specifies CAGRQTGSSYNEQFF.

The rearrangement uses TRBV7-3 and TRBJ2-5, with 14 bases fitting TRBD2. Germline CDR1 and CDR2: SGHTA and FQGTGA. There are 18 residues in the CDR3. V lost 5 bases, J lost 4 bases, and 12 bases stayed unmatched. For the CDR3, the DNA is TGTGCCAGCAGCACTGGGACTAGCGGGAGTGGGGCGGCAGAGACCCAGTACTTC. It is translated as CASSTGTSGSGAAETQYF.

This clonotype was counted between two and nine times. The gene calls are TRBV6-6 and TRBJ1-3, with 9 bases fitting TRBD1. CDR3 size: 17 residues. Germline assignment: CDR1 MNHNY and CDR2 SVGAGI (reference sequence). V trimming: 2 bases; J trimming: 1 base; junction bases outside the gene matches: 6. The CDR3 loop reads CASSYASQGASGNTIYF. The CDR3 region has the DNA TGTGCCAGCAGTTACGCATCACAGGGGGCGTCTGGAAACACCATATATTTT.

Notes on this clonotype: A much bigger clone sits one base away, suggesting this may be a read error. The chain uses TRBV28 and TRBJ2-7; TRBD2 agrees at 8 bases. CDR3 length: 15 amino acids. The germline V gene has CDR1 MDHEN and CDR2 SYDVKM. The CDR3 protein is CAGSPPREGMGEQYF. CDR3 bases: TGTGCCGGCAGTCCCCCCCGGGAGGGGATGGGCGAGCAGTACTTC.

This chain links TRBV7-6 with TRBJ2-1; possibly TRBD1 for D (6 bases). The V end lost 5 bases, the J end lost 8 bases, and 25 bases lay between the germline ends. The CDR3 covers 17 residues. The germline V gene has CDR1 SGHVS and CDR2 FNYEAQ. The chain's CDR3 is CASSTRQASLKAYEQFF. DNA for the CDR3: TGTGCCAGCAGCACCCGACAGGCCAGCCTCAAAGCATATGAGCAGTTCTTC.

This clonotype came up a few times. The rearrangement links TRBV6-5 to TRBJ1-3, with a possible D match to TRBD1 (5 bases). This CDR3 contains 16 residues. V lost 2 bases, J lost 0 bases, and 11 bases lay in between. The germline V gene encodes CDR1 MNHEY and CDR2 SVGAGI. The CDR3 loop reads CASSYGDRFSGNTIYF. CDR3 bases: TGTGCCAGCAGTTACGGGGACCGCTTCTCTGGAAACACCATATATTTT.